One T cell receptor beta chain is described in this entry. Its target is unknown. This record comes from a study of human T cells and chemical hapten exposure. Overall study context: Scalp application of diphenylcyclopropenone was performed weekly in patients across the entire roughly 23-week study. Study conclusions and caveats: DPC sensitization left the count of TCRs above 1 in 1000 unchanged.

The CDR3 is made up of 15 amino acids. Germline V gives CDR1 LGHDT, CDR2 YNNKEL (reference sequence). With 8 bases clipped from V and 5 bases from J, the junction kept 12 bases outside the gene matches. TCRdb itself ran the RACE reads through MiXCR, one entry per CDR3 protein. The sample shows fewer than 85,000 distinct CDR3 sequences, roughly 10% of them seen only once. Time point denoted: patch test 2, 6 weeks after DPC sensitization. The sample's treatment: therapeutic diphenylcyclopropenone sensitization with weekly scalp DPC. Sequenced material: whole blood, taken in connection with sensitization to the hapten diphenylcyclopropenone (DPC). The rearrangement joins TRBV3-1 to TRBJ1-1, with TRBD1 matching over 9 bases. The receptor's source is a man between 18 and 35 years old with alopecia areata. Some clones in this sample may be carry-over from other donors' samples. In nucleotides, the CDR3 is TGTGCCAGCGGGGAGCAACAGGGGGCGAGGACTGAAGCTTTCTTT. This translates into CASGEQQGARTEAFF.